These 24 T cell receptor beta chains were all obtained from the same sample, sequenced in a study of beta chain features in type 1 diabetes. These receptors lack a known antigen. Study-level findings and limits: Shorter TCRB CDR3s, moderately but significantly so, were found in Type 1 diabetes patients in all four CD4+ subsets.

The isolated RNA, all of it, was reverse transcribed, so expressed TCRB transcripts were what got sequenced. Only in-frame clones appear in the TCRdb table, and some are missing; sequencing was by immunoSEQ multiplex PCR. The sample carries about 47,000 clones, approximately 44% recorded once. Sequencing was performed on stem cell memory CD4+ T cells from blood. The receptors shown here come from a man between 25 and 39 years old with type 1 diabetes.

V is TRBV5-1 and J is TRBJ1-2, with D unclear. Germline assignment: CDR1 SGHRS and CDR2 YFSETQ. The V end was cut by 0 bases, the J end by 5 bases, with 20 bases between. The CDR3 contains 17 residues. CDR3 in amino acids: CASSLATAGHTTYGYTF. CDR3 DNA sequence: TGCGCCAGCAGCTTGGCCACGGCAGGCCATACAACATATGGCTACACCTTC.

This clone occurred a few times. The chain recombines TRBV6-5 with TRBJ2-7, with 8 positions matching TRBD2. The CDR3 length is 16 residues. Germline CDR1 and CDR2: MNHEY and SVGAGI. J was trimmed by 0 bases and V by 0 bases; bases with no gene match: 4. The CDR3 region has the DNA TGTGCCAGCAGTTACTCGGTAGCGGGATTCTCCTACGAGCAGTACTTC. Translation: CASSYSVAGFSYEQYF.

V and J are TRBV9 and TRBJ2-1; D unresolved. The CDR3 contains 15 residues. Deletions cut 0 bases from V and 4 bases from J, with 11 bases between. The germline V gene encodes CDR1 SGDLS and CDR2 YYNGEE. CDR3 sequence: CASSVGPGAYNEQFF. Here the CDR3 DNA reads TGTGCCAGCAGCGTAGGTCCGGGTGCTTACAATGAGCAGTTCTTC.

The chain has TRBV28 and TRBJ2-3; TRBD2 matches 7 bases. The trim removed 4 bases at V and 6 bases at J, leaving 13 bases unmatched. This CDR3 spans 16 amino acids. In germline, CDR1 is MDHEN, CDR2 SYDVKM. The CDR3 protein is CASSSRLGGSLDTQYF. The DNA of the CDR3 is TGTGCCAGCAGTTCTCGTCTGGGCGGGAGTCTCGATACGCAGTATTTT.

This clone turned up a few times. This chain links TRBV27 with TRBJ2-7; a possible D gene is TRBD2 (5 bases). Trimming removed 7 bases from V and 0 bases from J, with 19 bases in between. Germline V CDR1 and CDR2: MNHEY, SMNVEV (reference sequence). The CDR3 has 16 amino acids. CDR3 sequence reads: CASTPQRGFSSYEQYF. The CDR3 DNA reads as TGTGCCAGCACCCCGCAGCGAGGGTTCAGCTCCTACGAGCAGTACTTC.

The V call is TRBV11-3, the J call TRBJ2-1; D might be TRBD1 (5 bases). There are 13 residues in the CDR3. Germline V CDR1 and CDR2: SGHNT, YENEEA. V lost 4 bases, J lost 8 bases, and 12 bases lay in between. CDR3 coding DNA: TGTGCCAGCAGCTCCCAAGGGGTCTATGAGCAGTTCTTC. Its protein is CASSSQGVYEQFF.

The sample holds a few counts of this clone. The genes are TRBV19 and TRBJ2-5; D is possibly TRBD1 (6 bases). There are 14 residues in the CDR3. Germline V lookup: CDR1 LNHDA, CDR2 SQIVND (reference sequence). V lost 6 bases to trimming and J lost 4 bases, with 15 bases between them. The CDR3 DNA reads as TGTGCCAGTAGCCCACAGGGATCCCCAGAGACCCAGTACTTC. This encodes CASSPQGSPETQYF.

This chain uses TRBV5-1 with TRBJ2-2; D perhaps matches TRBD2 (5 bases). Germline loops: CDR1 SGHRS, CDR2 YFSETQ. This CDR3 comprises 13 residues. V was shortened by 4 bases and J by 5 bases, with 9 bases between the two germline ends. Here the CDR3 DNA reads TGCGCCAGCAGCCTCTCGGGGACCGGGGAGCTGTTTTTT. This sequence encodes CASSLSGTGELFF.

This clone was seen just once. The chain links TRBV28 to TRBJ2-7, with a possible D match to TRBD2 (5 bases). Germline V gene sequence: CDR1 MDHEN, CDR2 SYDVKM. Trimming took off 5 bases at V and 2 bases at J, with 7 bases between the two ends. The CDR3 has 12 amino acids. The DNA of the CDR3 is TGTGCCAGCAGTGGAGGCACCTACGAGCAGTACTTC. Translated, it gives CASSGGTYEQYF. Looking up the rest from reference TRBV28 and TRBJ2-7 gives the full variable domain: DVKVTQSSRYLVKRTGEKVFLECVQDMDHENMFWYRQDPGLGLRLIYFSYDVKMKEKGDIPEGYSVSREKKERFSLILESASTNQTSMYLCASSGGTYEQYFGPGTRLTVT.

This clone has a handful of counts. The genes are TRBV28 and TRBJ1-4; tentative D call: TRBD1 (5 bases). The V end was cut by 6 bases, the J end by 7 bases, with 15 bases between. The V gene's germline CDR1 is MDHEN and CDR2 SYDVKM. This CDR3 region has 14 residues. The CDR3 sequence is CASSSTSGGEKLFF. The CDR3 region has the DNA TGTGCCAGCAGCTCAACATCGGGGGGTGAAAAACTGTTTTTT.

Only one count was recorded for this clone. This chain connects TRBV28 to TRBJ2-1; D possibly corresponds to TRBD1 (6 bases). Germline CDR1 reads MDHEN; CDR2 reads SYDVKM. This CDR3 has 12 amino acids. Trimming shortened V by 5 bases and J by 9 bases, and 11 bases separated the two germline ends. In DNA, the CDR3 is TGTGCCAGCAGTATACAGGGCCTTGAGCAGTTCTTC. Amino acid sequence: CASSIQGLEQFF.

V usage is TRBV9 and J usage is TRBJ2-5; D possibly corresponds to TRBD1 (6 bases). Germline CDR1 SGDLS, CDR2 YYNGEE. CDR3 length: 14 residues. Deletions cut 3 bases from V and 7 bases from J, with 16 bases between. CDR3 DNA sequence: TGTGCCAGCAGCGCGGACAGCGCAGTAGTGACCCAGTACTTC. Its translation: CASSADSAVVTQYF.

This clone was seen a single time. This CDR3 reads CASSGVQQGAGLGYTF. CDR3 in DNA: TGTGCCAGCAGTGGGGTACAACAGGGAGCCGGATTGGGCTACACCTTC. This chain uses TRBV2 with TRBJ1-2; perhaps TRBD1 as D (6 bases). From germline, CDR1 is SNHLY and CDR2 FYNNEI. V shed 4 bases and J shed 8 bases, with 23 bases lying between them. This CDR3 has 16 residues.

The chain has TRBV6-5 and TRBJ2-1; TRBD2 matches 10 bases. Germline V gene sequence: CDR1 MNHEY, CDR2 SVGAGI. V lost 6 bases and J lost 7; bases outside the gene matches: 9. This CDR3 comprises 15 residues. The CDR3 nucleotides are TGTGCCAGCAGGAGCGGGGCTAGCGGGAGTAATGAGCAGTTCTTC. This sequence encodes CASRSGASGSNEQFF.

The chain uses TRBV28 and TRBJ2-3; weak D call: TRBD1 (6 bases). The germline V gene has CDR1 MDHEN and CDR2 SYDVKM. V lost 5 bases and J 1 base, leaving 10 bases between the germline ends. This CDR3 comprises 14 residues. DNA of the CDR3: TGTGCCAGCAGTACCCGACAGGGCACAGATACGCAGTATTTT. Its translation is CASSTRQGTDTQYF.

This chain connects TRBV5-1 to TRBJ2-7; 9 bases match TRBD1. Losses at the gene ends were 1 base for V and 5 bases for J; bases not matched to a gene: 16. CDR1 and CDR2 (germline): SGHRS, YFSETQ. CDR3 length: 18 residues. DNA for the CDR3: TGCGCCAGCAGCTTGAGTCTCGGTTTGGGACAGGGCATCCACGAGCAGTACTTC. Protein product: CASSLSLGLGQGIHEQYF.

The gene calls are TRBV7-9 and TRBJ2-7, with D tentatively TRBD2 (6 bases). Trimming removed 2 bases at V and 2 bases at J, with 10 bases between. Germline V CDR1 and CDR2: SEHNR, FQNEAQ (reference sequence). The CDR3 loop spans 14 amino acids. CDR3 in DNA: TGTGCCAGCAGCTTAACGGGAGCAACCTACGAGCAGTACTTC. This codes for CASSLTGATYEQYF.

This clone has only a few counts. The rearrangement joins TRBV7-9 to TRBJ1-4; D is possibly TRBD1 (6 bases). The CDR3 contains 13 residues. V gave up 2 bases and J gave up 10 bases, with 11 bases separating them. Germline loops: CDR1 SEHNR, CDR2 FQNEAQ (reference sequence). CDR3 region: CASSLIQGGKLFF. Here the CDR3 DNA reads TGTGCCAGCAGCTTAATACAGGGTGGAAAACTGTTTTTT.

This sequence joins TRBV19 and TRBJ1-1; D might be TRBD1 (5 bases). V lost 7 bases and J 10 bases, leaving 16 bases between the germline ends. The CDR3 covers 12 residues. CDR1 LNHDA and CDR2 SQIVND come from the germline V gene (reference sequence). As DNA, the CDR3 is TGTGCCAGTACCCTGAGAGGGGAGGGAGCTTTCTTT. Protein product: CASTLRGEGAFF.

The chain has TRBV6-5 and TRBJ2-7; a possible D gene is TRBD2 (6 bases). V lost 4 bases, J lost 5 bases, and 12 bases lay in between. Germline V lookup: CDR1 MNHEY, CDR2 SVGAGI. The length of the CDR3 is 13 residues. CDR3: CASSLGGPHEQYF. The CDR3 coding sequence is TGTGCCAGCAGTTTGGGGGGTCCCCACGAGCAGTACTTC.

The genes are TRBV5-6 and TRBJ1-1; perhaps TRBD1 as D (5 bases). This CDR3 is built from 13 residues. Germline V lookup: CDR1 SGHDT, CDR2 YYEEEE. V lost 0 bases to trimming and J lost 4 bases, with 7 bases between them. The CDR3 spells CASSLVRATEAFF. The CDR3 nucleotides read TGTGCCAGCAGCTTGGTCAGGGCCACTGAAGCTTTCTTT.

This rearrangement joins TRBV28 to TRBJ1-2, with a possible D match to TRBD1 (5 bases). Per the germline V gene, CDR1 is MDHEN and CDR2 is SYDVKM. Trimming removed 3 bases at V and 7 bases at J, with 12 bases between. CDR3 length: 13 amino acids. The CDR3 here is CASSFSGVRGYTF. CDR3 sequence (DNA): TGTGCCAGCAGTTTTTCGGGGGTACGTGGCTACACCTTC.

The chain couples TRBV28 to TRBJ1-2; TRBD1 matches at 11 bases. Germline V CDR1 and CDR2: MDHEN, SYDVKM. V lost 8 bases, J lost 8 bases, and 10 bases stayed unmatched. This CDR3 is built from 14 residues. The CDR3 nucleotides read TGTGCCAGCCTCCGGGACAGGGGGTTGAGGGGCTACACCTTC. As protein: CASLRDRGLRGYTF.

This chain joins TRBV27 and TRBJ1-1, with TRBD1 identical over 7 bases. From germline, CDR1 is MNHEY and CDR2 SMNVEV (reference sequence). V lost 3 bases, J lost 5 bases, and 3 bases stayed unmatched. The CDR3 is 13 residues long. CDR3 in amino acids: CASSLLDRTEAFF. The CDR3 bases are TGTGCCAGCAGTTTGCTGGACAGGACTGAAGCTTTCTTT.